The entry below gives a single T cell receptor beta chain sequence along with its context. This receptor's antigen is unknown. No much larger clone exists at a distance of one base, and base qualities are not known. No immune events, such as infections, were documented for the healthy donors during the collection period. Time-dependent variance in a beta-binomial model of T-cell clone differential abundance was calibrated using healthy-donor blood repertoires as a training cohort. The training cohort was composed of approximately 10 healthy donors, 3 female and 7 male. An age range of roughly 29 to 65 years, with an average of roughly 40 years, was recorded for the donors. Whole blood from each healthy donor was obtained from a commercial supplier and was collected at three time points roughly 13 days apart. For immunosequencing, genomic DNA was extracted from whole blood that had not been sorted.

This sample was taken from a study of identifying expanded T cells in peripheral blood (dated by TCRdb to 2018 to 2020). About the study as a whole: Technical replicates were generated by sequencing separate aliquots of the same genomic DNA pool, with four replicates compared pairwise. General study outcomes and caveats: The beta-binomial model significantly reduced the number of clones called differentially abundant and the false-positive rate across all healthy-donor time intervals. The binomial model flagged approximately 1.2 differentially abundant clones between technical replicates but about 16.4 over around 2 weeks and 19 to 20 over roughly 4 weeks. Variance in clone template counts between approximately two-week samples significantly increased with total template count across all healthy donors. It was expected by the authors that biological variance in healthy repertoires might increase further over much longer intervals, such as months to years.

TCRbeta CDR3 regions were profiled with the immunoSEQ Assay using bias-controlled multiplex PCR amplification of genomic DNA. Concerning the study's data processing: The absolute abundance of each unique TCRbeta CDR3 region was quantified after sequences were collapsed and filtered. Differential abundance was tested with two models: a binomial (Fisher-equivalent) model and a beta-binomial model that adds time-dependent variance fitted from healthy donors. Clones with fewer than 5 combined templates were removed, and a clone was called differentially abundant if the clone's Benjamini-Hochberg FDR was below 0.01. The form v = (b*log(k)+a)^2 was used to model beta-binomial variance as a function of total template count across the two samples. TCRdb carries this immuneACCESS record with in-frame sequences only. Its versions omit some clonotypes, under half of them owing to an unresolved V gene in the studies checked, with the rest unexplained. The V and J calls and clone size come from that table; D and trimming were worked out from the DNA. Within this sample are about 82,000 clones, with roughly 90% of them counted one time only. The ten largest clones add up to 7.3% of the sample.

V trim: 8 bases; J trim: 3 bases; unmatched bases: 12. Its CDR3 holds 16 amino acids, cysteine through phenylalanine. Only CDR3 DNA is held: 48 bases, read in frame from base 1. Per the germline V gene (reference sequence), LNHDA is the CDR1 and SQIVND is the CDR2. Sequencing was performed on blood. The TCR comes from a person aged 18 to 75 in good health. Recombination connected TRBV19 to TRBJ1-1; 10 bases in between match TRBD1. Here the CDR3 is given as CASPPRDRGQYTEAFF. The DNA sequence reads TGTGCCAGTCCACCCCGAGACAGGGGGCAATACACTGAAGCTTTCTTT.